The TCR beta chain under discussion was sequenced for a study of CD8 T cells in Susac syndrome. The CDR3 extends over 15 amino acids. Germline lookup yields CDR1 MNHEY and CDR2 SVGAGI. The trim removed 7 bases at V and 9 bases at J, leaving 13 bases unmatched. With random hexamers, about 0.45 to 1 ug RNA was reverse transcribed. TCR beta CDR3 was amplified by immunoSEQ multiplex PCR. This amplification extended across 54 Vbeta and 13 Jbeta segments. A single record per CDR3 protein comes from TCRdb applying MiXCR to the immunoSEQ multiplex PCR reads. The sample includes 120,000 or so distinct CDR3 sequences, around 94% seen only once; the top ten take approximately 0.22%.

The specimen sequenced was CD8+ T cells from PBMCs. This clonotype was sampled from a human donor with Susac syndrome. The chain couples TRBV6-5 to TRBJ2-1, with 9 bases that match TRBD2. The CDR3 reads CASISEREAWGEQFF. Written as DNA, the CDR3 is TGTGCCAGCATCTCGGAGCGGGAGGCTTGGGGTGAGCAGTTCTTC.